Each of the 32 T cell receptor beta chains below was sequenced from the same sample in a study of blood T cell repertoires in COVID-19. Sequenced by immunoSEQ multiplex PCR; TCRdb stores in-frame clones only, minus some. There are roughly 200,000 clones in the sample; roughly nine tenths occur only once, and more than 1.5% lies in the top ten. Sequenced material: peripheral blood. All receptors derive from a man aged 65 to 79 with acute or convalescent COVID-19.

This clone occurred once. The V and J genes are TRBV19 and TRBJ2-7, with 10 bases fitting TRBD2. The CDR3 contains 15 residues. V was clipped by 3 bases and J by 2 bases; unmatched bases: 4. The germline gives CDR1 LNHDA, CDR2 SQIVND (reference sequence). The CDR3 region is CASSIGAGGAYEQYF. CDR3 sequence (DNA): TGTGCCAGTAGTATCGGAGCGGGAGGGGCCTACGAGCAGTACTTC.

The CDR3 loop is CASSQATGVYNSPLHF. CDR3 nucleotide sequence: TGCGCCAGCAGCCAAGCGACAGGGGTCTATAATTCACCCCTCCACTTT. The chain is built from TRBV4-3 and TRBJ1-6, with 8 bases aligning to TRBD1. CDR3 length: 16 residues. The germline V gene encodes CDR1 LGHNA and CDR2 YSLEER. Germline trimming cut 1 base from V and 3 bases from J; bases unmatched to any gene: 2.

CDR3 in DNA: TGTGCCAGCAGCAGTGACAGGTTCGCTGAAGCTTTCTTT. Encoded protein: CASSSDRFAEAFF. The chain combines TRBV3-1 (or the pseudogene TRBV3-2) with TRBJ1-1; a possible D gene is TRBD1 (6 bases). Trimming shortened V by 5 bases and J by 6 bases, and 13 bases separated the two germline ends. There are 13 residues in the CDR3. From germline, CDR1 is LGHDT and CDR2 YNNKEL (reference sequence).

The CDR3 sequence: CASRFRQGFDFF. CDR3 sequence (DNA): TGTGCCAGCAGATTTCGACAGGGGTTCGATTTTTTT. The V call is TRBV2, the J call TRBJ1-4, with 8 bases aligning to TRBD1. Trimming took 6 bases from V and 17 from J; bases not matched to a gene: 11. This CDR3 has 12 amino acids. Per the germline V gene, CDR1 is SNHLY and CDR2 is FYNNEI. The full variable domain, rest sourced from reference TRBV2 and TRBJ1-4, is EPEVTQTPSHQVTQMGQEVILRCVPISNHLYFYWYRQILGQKVEFLVSFYNNEISEKSEIFDDQFSVERPDGSNFTLKIRSTKLEDSAMYFCASRFRQGFDFFGSGTQLSVL.

This sequence joins TRBV30 and TRBJ2-7; 9 bases are a match to TRBD2. With V trimmed by 2 bases and J by 2 bases, 7 bases remained unmatched. Looked up from germline, CDR1 is GTSNPN and CDR2 is SVGIG (reference sequence). The CDR3 consists of 15 residues. CDR3 sequence reads: CAWSYWPSGTYEQYF. The CDR3 nucleotides read TGTGCCTGGAGTTACTGGCCTAGCGGGACCTACGAGCAGTACTTC.

CDR3 in DNA: TGTGCCAGCAGCTTAGTGGCGGGAGTGCCCAATGAGCAGTTCTTC. This gives the protein CASSLVAGVPNEQFF. The rearrangement links TRBV7-9 to TRBJ2-1, with 7 bases aligning to TRBD2. V trimming: 1 base; J trimming: 6 bases; junction bases outside the gene matches: 6. Germline CDR1 and CDR2: SEHNR and FQNEAQ (reference sequence). The CDR3 is 15 residues long.

This sequence joins TRBV5-1 and TRBJ1-1, with unresolved D. Trimming stripped 5 bases from V and 0 bases from J, with 11 bases between. The germline V gene encodes CDR1 SGHRS and CDR2 YFSETQ. The CDR3 is 14 residues long. This CDR3 reads CASREDPMNTEAFF. CDR3 in DNA: TGCGCCAGCAGGGAGGATCCTATGAACACTGAAGCTTTCTTT.

This clone has only a few counts. V is TRBV28 and J is TRBJ1-2; 8 bases map to TRBD1. The V gene end was trimmed by 4 bases and the J gene end by 8 bases; junction bases not matched to a gene: 6. CDR1 and CDR2 from the germline V gene are MDHEN and SYDVKM. This CDR3 spans 13 amino acids. CDR3 amino acids: CASSSTGVGGYTF. The CDR3 region has the DNA TGTGCCAGCAGTTCGACAGGGGTCGGGGGCTACACCTTC.

The chain is built from TRBV3-1 (or the pseudogene TRBV3-2) and TRBJ2-3; 7 nucleotides align to TRBD1. The V segment lost 4 bases and the J segment 5 bases; nucleotides outside the gene matches: 6. From germline, CDR1 is LGHDT and CDR2 YNNKEL (reference sequence). This CDR3 has 14 residues. CDR3 protein: CASSPDRYGDTQYF. In nucleotides, the CDR3 is TGTGCCAGCAGCCCGGACAGGTACGGAGATACGCAGTATTTT.

This clone was seen only a few times. The chain is built from TRBV4-1 and TRBJ2-2, with D possibly matching TRBD1 (5 bases). The CDR3 extends over 15 amino acids. Germline-derived CDR1 and CDR2 are MGHRA and YSYEKL. V dropped 4 bases and J dropped 3 bases, with 12 bases sitting between them. In DNA, the CDR3 is TGCGCCAGCAGCCCCCTGGAAGGGGACACCGGGGAGCTGTTTTTT. Encoded protein: CASSPLEGDTGELFF.

The V and J genes are TRBV4-3 and TRBJ1-1; a possible D gene is TRBD1 (5 bases). This CDR3 contains 13 residues. Germline lookup yields CDR1 LGHNA and CDR2 YSLEER. V lost 0 bases and J lost 6, with 8 bases in between. The CDR3 is CASSQEGGAEAFF. For the CDR3, the DNA is TGCGCCAGCAGCCAAGAAGGAGGGGCTGAAGCTTTCTTT.

V and J are TRBV18 and TRBJ1-1; 8 bases are shared with TRBD1. The CDR3 totals 16 residues. V lost 6 bases and J lost 1; bases outside the gene matches: 10. CDR1 and CDR2 (germline): KGHSH, LQKENI. The CDR3 sequence: CASSPILDRGNTEAFF. For the CDR3, the DNA is TGTGCCAGCTCCCCTATACTAGACAGGGGGAACACTGAAGCTTTCTTT.

With respect to this clone: Other DNA variants within this sample encode the same CDR3. V and J are TRBV7-9 and TRBJ2-1, with D perhaps TRBD2 (5 bases). V gave up 2 bases and J gave up 0 bases, with 8 bases separating them. Germline loops: CDR1 SEHNR, CDR2 FQNEAQ (reference sequence). This CDR3 has 15 residues. CDR3 nucleotide sequence: TGTGCCAGCAGCTTATCGGGGAGCTCCTACAATGAGCAGTTCTTC. Protein product: CASSLSGSSYNEQFF.

V is TRBV10-3 and J is TRBJ2-1; 8 bases are shared with TRBD1. The V gene's germline CDR1 is ENHRY and CDR2 SYGVKD. There are 15 residues in the CDR3. With 3 bases clipped from V and 7 bases from J, the junction kept 8 bases outside the gene matches. Here the CDR3 DNA reads TGTGCCATCAGTGATCTACTGGACAGGGAGAATGAGCAGTTCTTC. This codes for CAISDLLDRENEQFF.

The chain links TRBV5-1 to TRBJ2-3, with 12 bases lining up with TRBD2. Trimming at V came to 2 bases and at J to 4 bases, leaving 5 bases not matched to a gene. The CDR3 totals 16 residues. The V gene's germline CDR1 is SGHRS and CDR2 YFSETQ. The CDR3 nucleotides read TGCGCCAGCAGCTTACAGACTAGCGGGAGTTCAGATACGCAGTATTTT. Protein product: CASSLQTSGSSDTQYF. The full variable domain, its missing parts supplied by reference TRBV5-1 and TRBJ2-3, is KAGVTQTPRYLIKTRGQQVTLSCSPISGHRSVSWYQQTPGQGLQFLFEYFSETQRNKGNFPGRFSGRQFSNSRSEMNVSTLELGDSALYLCASSLQTSGSSDTQYFGPGTRLTVL.

The rearrangement links TRBV7-2 to TRBJ2-1, with D perhaps matching TRBD2 (6 bases). The germline V gene has CDR1 SGHTA and CDR2 FQGNSA. This CDR3 has 16 amino acids. Trimming shortened V by 3 bases and J by 2 bases, and 14 bases separated the two germline ends. The CDR3 DNA is TGTGCCAGCAGCTTCGGACCCAGCGGGCCCTACAATGAGCAGTTCTTC. Translation gives CASSFGPSGPYNEQFF.

This clone was seen a single time. The rearrangement uses TRBV7-2 and TRBJ1-1, with no clear D. The CDR3 covers 14 residues. The germline V gene encodes CDR1 SGHTA and CDR2 FQGNSA. The germline V and J ends were trimmed by 0 bases and 4 bases, with 9 bases remaining between them. CDR3 sequence reads: CASSLAAVLTEAFF. The CDR3 nucleotides read TGTGCCAGCAGCTTAGCGGCAGTTCTCACTGAAGCTTTCTTT. The entire variable domain, with the rest obtained from reference TRBV7-2 and TRBJ1-1, is as follows: GAGVSQSPSNKVTEKGKDVELRCDPISGHTALYWYRQSLGQGLEFLIYFQGNSAPDKSGLPSDRFSAERTGGSVSTLTIQRTQQEDSAVYLCASSLAAVLTEAFFGQGTRLTVV.

The rearrangement links TRBV2 to TRBJ2-7, with unresolved D. This CDR3 contains 14 residues. Per germline, CDR1 SNHLY and CDR2 FYNNEI. V lost 5 bases, J lost 0 bases, and 11 bases lay in between. CDR3 in amino acids: CASSYYKVSYEQYF. DNA for the CDR3: TGTGCCAGCAGTTACTATAAAGTCTCCTACGAGCAGTACTTC.

At least ten counts were recorded for this clone. This chain connects TRBV19 to TRBJ1-5; possibly TRBD1 for D (5 bases). Germline V CDR1 and CDR2: LNHDA, SQIVND (reference sequence). There are 15 residues in the CDR3. The ends were cut back, 3 bases at V and 0 bases at J, with 9 bases in the middle. The CDR3 DNA sequence: TGTGCCAGTAGTATCGACAGCTATAGCAATCAGCCCCAGCATTTT. Translating it yields CASSIDSYSNQPQHF.

The table lists this clone with a count of one. This rearrangement joins TRBV9 to TRBJ1-1; 7 bases agree with TRBD1. Unmatched junction bases numbered 9, after V lost 2 bases and J lost 8 bases. The germline V gene has CDR1 SGDLS and CDR2 YYNGEE. The CDR3 is made up of 14 amino acids. The CDR3 reads CASSVDRVMREAFF. CDR3 sequence (DNA): TGTGCCAGCAGCGTCGACAGGGTGATGAGGGAAGCTTTCTTT.

The genes are TRBV5-4 and TRBJ1-2; D might be TRBD1 (6 bases). Trimming stripped 2 bases from V and 8 bases from J, with 16 bases between. CDR1 is SGHNT, CDR2 YYREEE, per germline (reference sequence). This CDR3 comprises 14 residues. As DNA, the CDR3 is TGTGCCAGCAGCTTTGGGACACCATCCGGGGGCTACACCTTC. Its protein is CASSFGTPSGGYTF.

The chain links TRBV27 to TRBJ2-5; 8 bases are shared with TRBD1. Per the germline V gene, CDR1 is MNHEY and CDR2 is SMNVEV (reference sequence). V dropped 3 bases and J dropped 4; count of bases not matched to a gene: 4. The CDR3 loop spans 14 amino acids. CDR3 region: CASSFSTGGETQYF. The CDR3 nucleotides are TGTGCCAGCAGTTTCTCCACAGGGGGAGAGACCCAGTACTTC.

V and J are TRBV13 and TRBJ1-1, with 7 bases matching TRBD1. After removal of 5 bases from V and 0 bases from J, the junction contained 12 bases not matched to a gene. Germline CDR1 and CDR2: PRHDT and FYEKMQ (reference sequence). The CDR3 is 17 amino acids. CDR3 in DNA: TGTGCCAGCAGCCCACTCCGGGACAGCTCCATGAACACTGAAGCTTTCTTT. Encoded protein: CASSPLRDSSMNTEAFF.

The CDR3 nucleotides read TGCGCCAGCAGCTTGGGACAGCAAACAGATACGCAGTATTTT. Amino acids: CASSLGQQTDTQYF. This sequence joins TRBV5-1 and TRBJ2-3, with D perhaps TRBD1 (5 bases). V was cut by 0 bases and J by 3 bases, with 8 bases left in between. The CDR3 totals 14 residues. CDR1 and CDR2 from the germline V gene are SGHRS and YFSETQ.

The chain has TRBV6-5 and TRBJ2-7; D is ambiguous. Trimming cost V 9 bases and J 3 bases, with 12 bases left between them. The CDR3 spans 12 residues. The germline V gene encodes CDR1 MNHEY and CDR2 SVGAGI. CDR3 DNA sequence: TGTGCCAGTGGCCCAGGAAACTACGAGCAGTACTTC. It is translated as CASGPGNYEQYF.

CDR3 in amino acids: CASSEEATDTQYF. Written as DNA, the CDR3 is TGTGCCAGCAGTGAGGAGGCCACAGATACGCAGTATTTT. V and J are TRBV2 and TRBJ2-3; possibly TRBD2 for D (5 bases). Trimming removed 3 bases at V and 2 bases at J, with 6 bases between. The CDR3 consists of 13 residues. The V gene's germline CDR1 is SNHLY and CDR2 FYNNEI.

As to this clone: The identical CDR3 is also encoded by other nucleotide sequences in the sample. The J gene is TRBJ1-2, the V gene TRBV19; TRBD1 matches at 7 bases. The CDR3 extends over 13 amino acids. From germline, CDR1 is LNHDA and CDR2 SQIVND (reference sequence). V was clipped by 3 bases and J by 5 bases; unmatched bases: 3. The CDR3 bases are TGTGCCAGTAGTATTGACAGGGAGTATGGCTACACCTTC. Its translation is CASSIDREYGYTF.

The chain employs TRBV18 and TRBJ2-7; a weak D match, TRBD2 (5 bases). V was trimmed by 3 bases and J by 12 bases, leaving 15 bases between them. The V gene's germline CDR1 is KGHSH and CDR2 LQKENI. The CDR3 is 12 residues long. CDR3 bases: TGTGCCAGCTCACCCCGCGAGGGAGAGAGGTACTTC. Amino acids: CASSPREGERYF. Drawing the rest from reference TRBV18 and TRBJ2-7, the complete variable domain is NAGVMQNPRHLVRRRGQEARLRCSPMKGHSHVYWYRQLPEEGLKFMVYLQKENIIDESGMPKERFSAEFPKEGPSILRIQQVVRGDSAAYFCASSPREGERYFGPGTRLTVT.

V gene TRBV7-2 combines with J gene TRBJ2-6, with D perhaps TRBD1 (6 bases). This CDR3 spans 16 amino acids. Looked up from germline, CDR1 is SGHTA and CDR2 is FQGNSA. V dropped 1 base and J dropped 3 bases, with 10 bases sitting between them. CDR3 coding DNA: TGTGCCAGCAGCTTAGTGGGGGCGTATGGGGCCAACGTCCTGACTTTC. Protein sequence: CASSLVGAYGANVLTF.

This chain uses TRBV3-1 (or the pseudogene TRBV3-2) with TRBJ2-7; D may be TRBD1 (5 bases). V was trimmed by 0 bases and J by 2 bases, leaving 8 bases between them. The CDR3 sequence is 14 residues long. The germline CDR1 and CDR2 sequences are LGHDT and YNNKEL (reference sequence). The CDR3 DNA is TGTGCCAGCAGCCAAGAGGGGCGGACCTACGAGCAGTACTTC. It translates to CASSQEGRTYEQYF.

V usage is TRBV6-5 and J usage is TRBJ2-7, with 8 positions matching TRBD1. The CDR3 has 13 amino acids. V was clipped by 6 bases and J by 4 bases; unmatched bases: 5. Germline V gene sequence: CDR1 MNHEY, CDR2 SVGAGI. The CDR3 sequence: CASRLGQAYEQYF. The CDR3 bases are TGTGCCAGCAGATTGGGACAGGCTTACGAGCAGTACTTC.

This chain connects TRBV27 to TRBJ1-2; 8 bases fit TRBD1. After removal of 8 bases from V and 4 bases from J, the junction contained 0 bases not matched to a gene. The CDR3 extends over 11 amino acids. Germline V lookup: CDR1 MNHEY, CDR2 SMNVEV (reference sequence). The CDR3: CASGQGYGYTF. The DNA for the CDR3 is TGTGCCAGCGGACAGGGCTATGGCTACACCTTC.